Below are 4 T cell receptor beta chains sequenced from a single sample in a study of blood T cell repertoires in COVID-19. Profiling relied on immunoSEQ multiplex PCR, and the TCRdb table lists in-frame clones only, not all of them. Among about 140,000 clones listed, about four fifths were seen once. The sample taken for sequencing was peripheral blood. The receptors were sampled from a human donor in a cohort sampled during active COVID-19.

This sequence joins TRBV11-1 and TRBJ2-7; 7 bases are a match to TRBD1. This CDR3 is 16 amino acids long. The trim removed 4 bases at V and 1 base at J, leaving 10 bases unmatched. Germline V gene data show CDR1 as SGHAT and CDR2 as FQDESV (reference sequence). The CDR3 reads CASSSTGDSKSYEQYF. The CDR3 region has the DNA TGTGCCAGCAGCTCTACCGGGGACAGCAAATCCTACGAGCAGTACTTC.

The gene calls are TRBV7-9 and TRBJ1-2; 7 nucleotides line up with TRBD1. The CDR3 is made up of 16 amino acids. Germline values: CDR1 SEHNR, CDR2 FQNEAQ (reference sequence). Trimming took 4 bases from V and 0 from J; bases not matched to a gene: 8. In DNA form, the CDR3 reads TGTGCCAGCAGCTCCAGACAGGGCGCCCCTAACTATGGCTACACCTTC. It specifies CASSSRQGAPNYGYTF.

The sample holds one count of this clone. The chain recombines TRBV5-1 with TRBJ2-2; a possible D gene is TRBD2 (6 bases). V lost 0 bases, J lost 2 bases, and 11 bases lay in between. Germline lookup yields CDR1 SGHRS and CDR2 YFSETQ. The CDR3 extends over 16 amino acids. CDR3 DNA sequence: TGCGCCAGCAGCTTGGCCGGGGGAGTAAACACCGGGGAGCTGTTTTTT. Its protein is CASSLAGGVNTGELFF.

Comments on this clone: A read error may account for a junction end that differs from germline. This specimen includes other DNA sequences encoding the same CDR3. This chain connects TRBV3-1 (or the pseudogene TRBV3-2) to TRBJ2-7; TRBD2 matches at 9 bases. CDR1 is LGHDT, CDR2 YNNKEL, per germline (reference sequence). The CDR3 runs 16 residues. The DNA for the CDR3 is TGTGCTAGCAGCCAAGATCTGATGACTAGCGGATACGAGCAGTACTTC. The encoded protein is CASSQDLMTSGYEQYF.